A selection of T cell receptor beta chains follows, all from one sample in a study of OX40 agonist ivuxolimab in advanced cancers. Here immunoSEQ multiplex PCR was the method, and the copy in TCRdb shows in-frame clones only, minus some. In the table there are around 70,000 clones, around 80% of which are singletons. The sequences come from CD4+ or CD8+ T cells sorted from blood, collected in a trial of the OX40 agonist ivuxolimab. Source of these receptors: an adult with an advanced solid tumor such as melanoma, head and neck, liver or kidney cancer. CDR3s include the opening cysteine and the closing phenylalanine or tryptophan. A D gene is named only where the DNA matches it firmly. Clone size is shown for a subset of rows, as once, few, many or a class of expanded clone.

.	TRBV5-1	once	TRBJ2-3	CASSSPGLSFAGTDTQYF	TGCGCCAGCAGCTCCCCGGGACTGTCGTTCGCCGGCACAGATACGCAGTATTTT
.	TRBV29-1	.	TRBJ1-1	CSVDEMNTEAFF	TGCAGCGTTGATGAGATGAACACTGAAGCTTTCTTT
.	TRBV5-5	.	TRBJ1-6	CASSRGPGGKNTNSPLHF	TGTGCCAGCAGCAGAGGACCGGGAGGCAAAAACACGAATTCACCCCTCCACTTT
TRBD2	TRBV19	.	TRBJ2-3	CASSLTSSTDTQYF	TGTGCCAGTAGCCTGACTAGCAGCACAGATACGCAGTATTTT
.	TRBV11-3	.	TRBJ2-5	CASSLSHRETQYF	TGTGCCAGCAGCCTATCCCACCGAGAGACCCAGTACTTC
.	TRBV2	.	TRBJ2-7	CASGRQTYEQYF	TGTGCCAGTGGTCGGCAGACCTACGAGCAGTACTTC
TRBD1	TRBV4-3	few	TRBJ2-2	CASSLRLYLDRGRFGELFF	TGCGCCAGCAGCCTCCGACTTTACCTGGACAGGGGTAGATTCGGGGAGCTGTTTTTT
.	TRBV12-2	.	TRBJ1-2	CASRRGISYYGYTF	TGTGCAAGTCGTCGCGGGATCTCGTACTATGGCTACACCTTC
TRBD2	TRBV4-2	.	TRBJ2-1	CASSQGLVGGANEQFF	TGTGCCAGCAGCCAAGGACTGGTCGGGGGGGCCAACGAGCAGTTCTTC
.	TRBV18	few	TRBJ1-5	CASSQSGEGQPQHF	TGTGCCAGCTCACAATCGGGTGAAGGTCAGCCCCAGCATTTT
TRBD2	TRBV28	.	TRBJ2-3	CAMGGDSTDTQYF	TGTGCCATGGGAGGGGACAGCACAGATACGCAGTATTTT
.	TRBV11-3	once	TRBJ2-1	CASSFMGGGEQFF	TGTGCCAGCAGCTTTATGGGGGGTGGGGAGCAGTTCTTC
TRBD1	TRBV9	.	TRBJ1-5	CASSGGTGTQPQHF	TGTGCCAGCAGCGGGGGGACAGGAACTCAGCCCCAGCATTTT
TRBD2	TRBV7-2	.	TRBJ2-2	CASTGLAGTGELFF	TGTGCCAGCACAGGACTAGCGGGAACCGGGGAGCTGTTTTTT
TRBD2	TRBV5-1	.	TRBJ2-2	CASSLGTSLTGELFF	TGCGCCAGCAGCTTGGGGACTAGTCTGACCGGGGAGCTGTTTTTT
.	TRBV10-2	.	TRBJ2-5	CASSTMYRGETQYF	TGCGCCAGCAGTACCATGTATCGGGGAGAGACCCAGTACTTC
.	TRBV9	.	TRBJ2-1	CASSVTTGNNEQFF	TGTGCCAGCAGCGTCACTACAGGGAATAATGAGCAGTTCTTC
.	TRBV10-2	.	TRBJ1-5	CASSELDNQPQHF	TGCGCCAGCAGTGAGTTGGACAATCAGCCCCAGCATTTT
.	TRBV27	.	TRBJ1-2	CASSLSGTGGYTF	TGTGCCAGCAGTTTAAGCGGGACGGGTGGCTACACCTTC
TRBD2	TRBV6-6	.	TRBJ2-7	CASSFGLAGTYEQYF	TGTGCCAGCAGTTTTGGACTAGCGGGGACCTACGAGCAGTACTTC
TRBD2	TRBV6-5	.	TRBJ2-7	CASSFGLAGEQYF	TGTGCCAGCAGTTTTGGACTAGCGGGCGAGCAGTACTTC
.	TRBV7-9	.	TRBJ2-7	CASSSIREGDHHEQYF	TGTGCCAGCAGCTCGATCAGGGAGGGGGATCACCACGAGCAGTACTTC
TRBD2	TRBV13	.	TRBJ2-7	CASSAFPYSGRAEGEQYF	TGTGCCAGCAGCGCCTTCCCCTATAGCGGGAGGGCCGAGGGGGAGCAGTACTTC
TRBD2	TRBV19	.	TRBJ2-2	CASSILAGAGELFF	TGTGCCAGTAGTATACTAGCGGGGGCCGGGGAGCTGTTTTTT
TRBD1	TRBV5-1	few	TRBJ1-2	CASSPWTGDGYTF	TGCGCCAGCAGCCCCTGGACAGGGGATGGCTACACCTTC
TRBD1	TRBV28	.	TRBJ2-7	CASSSLDREREQYF	TGTGCCAGCTCCTCCCTAGACAGGGAGAGGGAGCAGTACTTC
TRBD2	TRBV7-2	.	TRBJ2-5	CASIPSRLAGRTAQYF	TGTGCCAGCATCCCGAGCAGACTAGCGGGGCGGACGGCCCAGTACTTC
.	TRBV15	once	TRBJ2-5	CATGLNQETQYF	TGTGCCACTGGACTGAACCAAGAGACCCAGTACTTC
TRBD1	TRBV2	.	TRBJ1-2	CASSARDRGYGYTF	TGTGCCAGCAGTGCCCGGGACAGGGGCTATGGCTACACCTTC
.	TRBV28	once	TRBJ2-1	CASSSPQLVAEQFF	TGTGCCAGCAGTTCTCCCCAATTAGTCGCTGAGCAGTTCTTC
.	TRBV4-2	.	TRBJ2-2	CASSQEGHVNTGELFF	TGTGCCAGCAGCCAAGAGGGACACGTGAACACCGGGGAGCTGTTTTTT
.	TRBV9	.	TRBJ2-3	CASSVGPDTDTQYF	TGTGCCAGCAGCGTAGGGCCAGACACAGATACGCAGTATTTT
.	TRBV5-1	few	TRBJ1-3	CASSLMGADSGNTIYF	TGCGCCAGCAGCTTGATGGGGGCCGACTCTGGAAACACCATATATTTT
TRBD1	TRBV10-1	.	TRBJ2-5	CASRIPGQGAVLSGKETQYF	TGCGCCAGCCGAATCCCGGGACAGGGGGCTGTTTTGAGCGGGAAAGAGACCCAGTACTTC
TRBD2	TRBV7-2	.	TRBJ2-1	CASSTHRTSGDNEQFF	TGTGCCAGCAGCACACACCGGACTAGCGGGGACAATGAGCAGTTCTTC
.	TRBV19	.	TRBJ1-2	CASRIFGAPGGYTF	TGTGCCAGTAGAATCTTTGGGGCCCCCGGTGGCTACACCTTC
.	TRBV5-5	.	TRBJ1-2	CASSLSELGGYTF	TGTGCCAGCAGCTTGTCGGAGCTTGGTGGCTACACCTTC
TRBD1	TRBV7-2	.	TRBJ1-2	CASSTRQGERHGYTF	TGTGCCAGCAGCACCAGACAGGGGGAAAGGCATGGCTACACCTTC
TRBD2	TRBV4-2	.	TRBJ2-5	CASSPLTSGVEETQYF	TGTGCCAGCAGCCCTTTGACTAGCGGGGTGGAAGAGACCCAGTACTTC
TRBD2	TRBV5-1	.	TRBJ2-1	CASSLLAGNNEQFF	TGCGCCAGCAGCTTGCTAGCGGGGAACAATGAGCAGTTCTTC
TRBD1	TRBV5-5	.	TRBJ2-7	CASSLAGQAYEQYF	TGTGCCAGCAGCTTAGCTGGACAGGCCTACGAGCAGTACTTC
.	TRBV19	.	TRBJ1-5	CASSIGTDNQPQHF	TGTGCCAGTAGTATAGGGACAGACAATCAGCCCCAGCATTTT
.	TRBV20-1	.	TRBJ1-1	CSAKQVPEAFF	TGCAGTGCTAAACAGGTGCCTGAAGCTTTCTTT
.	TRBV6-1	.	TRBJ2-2	CASRRQRNTGELFF	TGTGCCAGCCGGCGGCAGAGAAACACCGGGGAGCTGTTTTTT
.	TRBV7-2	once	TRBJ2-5	CASSAYQETQYF	TGTGCCAGCAGTGCGTACCAAGAGACCCAGTACTTC
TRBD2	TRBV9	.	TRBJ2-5	CASSVGSSGGYQETQYF	TGTGCCAGCAGCGTAGGGTCTAGCGGGGGTTACCAAGAGACCCAGTACTTC
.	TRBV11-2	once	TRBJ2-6	CASSLVASSTGANVLTF	TGTGCCAGCAGCTTAGTGGCAAGCTCAACTGGGGCCAACGTCCTGACTTTC